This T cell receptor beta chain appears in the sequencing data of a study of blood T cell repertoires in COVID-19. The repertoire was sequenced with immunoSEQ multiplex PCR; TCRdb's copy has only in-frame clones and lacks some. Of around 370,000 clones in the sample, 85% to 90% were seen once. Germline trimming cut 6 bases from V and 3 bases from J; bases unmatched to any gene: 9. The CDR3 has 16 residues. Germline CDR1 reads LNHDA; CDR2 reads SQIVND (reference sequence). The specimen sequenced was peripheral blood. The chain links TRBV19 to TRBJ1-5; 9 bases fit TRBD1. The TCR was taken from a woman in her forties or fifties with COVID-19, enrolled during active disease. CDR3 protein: CASRIPGQGHNQPQHF. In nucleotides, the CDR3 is TGTGCCAGTAGAATTCCGGGACAGGGTCACAATCAGCCCCAGCATTTT.